The sequence of this TCR beta chain was determined in a study of control samples from healthy donors and cancer patients (TCRdb year 2020). There are 15 amino acids in the CDR3, from cysteine to phenylalanine inclusive. Only the CDR3 DNA is retained, 45 bases long and in frame from the first base. The V end loses 2 bases and the J end loses 2 bases, and a stretch of 12 bases separates them. CDR1 and CDR2, looked up from the germline V gene, are MDHEN and SYDVKM. Library preparation was by the immunoSEQ multiplex PCR assay. TCRdb took this table from immuneACCESS and kept in-frame rearrangements with V and J called. Such tables lack part of the clones; where checked against another copy, unresolved V genes explain under half of the gap, and the rest is unexplained. In this sample the table shows more than 95,000 clones, 87% of which occur a single time. The ten most abundant clones make up 2.5% to 3.5% of the sample.

With regard to this clone: Which antigen it targets is not known. One base away there is no much larger clone; base qualities are not given.

The rearranged segments are TRBV28 and TRBJ1-2, and TRBD1 may be the D gene, going by 5 matching bases. What was sequenced was blood. The TCR sequence derives from a man in his sixties in good health. The CDR3 protein is CASSLIGDGNYGYTF. The base sequence is TGTGCCAGCAGTTTAATTGGGGACGGAAACTATGGCTACACCTTC.